A single sample gave rise to the 9 T cell receptor beta chains below, sequenced in a study of T cell repertoires in cytomegalovirus infection. The antigens for these receptors are not known. TCRdb analysed the reads with MiXCR anew, one entry per CDR3 protein. Of roughly 990,000 distinct CDR3 sequences in the sample, under 40% were seen once. The starting material was cultured CD8+ T cells from PBMCs, obtained from culture after CMV antigen stimulation. These receptors all come from a human donor in good health (CMV status not recorded). Some clones in this sample may be carry-over from other donors' samples.

Only a few counts were recorded for this clonotype. The chain couples TRBV7-3 to TRBJ2-1; D is uncertain. The CDR3 is 16 residues long. CDR1 is SGHTA and CDR2 is FQGTGA in the germline V gene. The V gene lost 2 bases and the J gene lost 5 bases, with 16 bases spanning the gap. The CDR3 region is CASSLSGRYRDNEQFF. CDR3 sequence (DNA): TGTGCCAGCAGCTTATCCGGGCGTTACAGAGACAATGAGCAGTTCTTC.

This clonotype has a count of ten or more. The V and J genes are TRBV7-9 and TRBJ2-1; D remains unclear. This CDR3 spans 12 amino acids. The V and J ends lost 5 bases and 6 bases respectively, with 8 bases between them. The V gene's germline CDR1 is SEHNR and CDR2 FQNEAQ (reference sequence). CDR3 DNA: TGTGCCAGCAGCCCCAGGACCAATGAGCAGTTCTTC. Translation: CASSPRTNEQFF.

The V call is TRBV16, the J call TRBJ2-7; D is uncertain. CDR1 and CDR2 (germline): KGHSY, FQNENV. V was pared by 0 bases and J by 0 bases, with 12 bases between. The CDR3 consists of 16 residues. The CDR3 spells CASSQSVAHSSYEQYV. The CDR3 DNA reads as TGTGCCAGCAGCCAATCTGTGGCTCACAGCTCCTACGAGCAGTACGTC.

This clonotype has ten or more counts. V usage is TRBV7-8 and J usage is TRBJ2-3; TRBD2 aligns across 9 bases. Per germline, CDR1 SGHVS and CDR2 FQNEAQ. CDR3 size: 17 residues. J gave up 2 bases and V 5 bases, and 11 bases lay outside the gene matches. CDR3 sequence (DNA): TGTGCCAGCAGCAATTACAGACTAGCGGAGTACACAGATACGCAGTATTTT. Translating gives CASSNYRLAEYTDTQYF.

This clonotype was counted a few times. The rearrangement joins TRBV7-9 to TRBJ1-2; D is unclear. Germline V gene data show CDR1 as SEHNR and CDR2 as FQNEAQ (reference sequence). The CDR3 consists of 13 residues. V gave up 1 base and J gave up 4 bases, with 7 bases separating them. CDR3 DNA sequence: TGTGCCAGCAGCTTAGGTTCAGTCTATGGCTACACCTTC. It encodes CASSLGSVYGYTF. Combining the CDR3 with reference TRBV7-9 and TRBJ1-2 gives the whole variable domain DTGVSQNPRHKITKRGQNVTFRCDPISEHNRLYWYRQTLGQGPEFLTYFQNEAQLEKSRLLSDRFSAERPKGSFSTLEIQRTEQGDSAMYLCASSLGSVYGYTFGSGTRLTVV.

This rearrangement joins TRBV20-1 to TRBJ2-3; 7 positions match TRBD1. The CDR3 has 14 residues. V trimming: 3 bases; J trimming: 1 base; junction bases outside the gene matches: 4. CDR1 is DFQATT and CDR2 is SNEGSKA in the germline V gene (reference sequence). The DNA for the CDR3 is TGCAGTGCTAGCCGGGACAGAGGCACAGATACGCAGTATTTT. This encodes CSASRDRGTDTQYF.

The chain employs TRBV2 and TRBJ1-2; D remains ambiguous. The CDR3 has 13 residues. Trimming stripped 5 bases from V and 4 bases from J, with 11 bases between. The germline V gene encodes CDR1 SNHLY and CDR2 FYNNEI. CDR3 sequence: CASSLTSLYGYTF. The CDR3 coding sequence is TGTGCCAGCAGTCTGACGAGCCTCTATGGCTACACCTTC.

This clonotype has only a few counts. The chain joins TRBV7-9 to TRBJ2-7; the D gene is possibly TRBD1 (5 bases). Trimming left V 6 bases short and J 2 bases short, with 11 bases between. This CDR3 spans 13 amino acids. The germline gives CDR1 SEHNR, CDR2 FQNEAQ (reference sequence). The CDR3 nucleotides are TGTGCCAGCAGTCACAGGTCCGCCTACGAGCAGTACGTC. This encodes CASSHRSAYEQYV.

This clonotype has more than one count but fewer than ten. V is TRBV27 and J is TRBJ2-3; weak D call: TRBD2 (6 bases). V lost 2 bases to trimming and J lost 2 bases, with 17 bases between them. Germline V gene sequence: CDR1 MNHEY, CDR2 SMNVEV (reference sequence). CDR3 length: 17 amino acids. The chain's CDR3 is CASSLAPYGGYTDTQYF. Written as DNA, the CDR3 is TGTGCCAGCAGTTTAGCCCCCTATGGGGGGTACACAGATACGCAGTATTTT.